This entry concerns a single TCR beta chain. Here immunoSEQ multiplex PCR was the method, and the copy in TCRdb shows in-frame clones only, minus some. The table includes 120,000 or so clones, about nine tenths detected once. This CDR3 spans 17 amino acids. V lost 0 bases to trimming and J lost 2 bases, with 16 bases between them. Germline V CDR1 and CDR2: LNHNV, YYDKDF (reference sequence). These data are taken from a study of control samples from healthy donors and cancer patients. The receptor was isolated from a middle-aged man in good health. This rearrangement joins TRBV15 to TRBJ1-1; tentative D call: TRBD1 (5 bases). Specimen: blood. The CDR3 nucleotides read TGTGCCACCAGCAGAGATTTGGTTGGGGCCGTAAACACTGAAGCTTTCTTT. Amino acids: CATSRDLVGAVNTEAFF.